The 12 T cell receptor beta chains below come from one sample, sequenced in a study of blood T cell repertoires in COVID-19. Libraries were prepared by immunoSEQ multiplex PCR; TCRdb keeps only in-frame clonotypes and omits some of them. The table lists roughly 100,000 clones, over 75% of them singletons. Sequencing was carried out using peripheral blood. Receptors were obtained from a man aged 50 to 60 with acute or convalescent COVID-19.

This sequence joins TRBV5-4 and TRBJ1-2; 9 bases are shared with TRBD1. This CDR3 is 15 amino acids long. From germline, CDR1 is SGHNT and CDR2 YYREEE (reference sequence). The J segment lost 8 bases and the V segment lost 2 bases, leaving 10 bases of the junction unmatched. CDR3 sequence (DNA): TGTGCCAGCAGCTTAGATCCCACAGGGGGCATCGGCTACACCTTC. Its protein product is CASSLDPTGGIGYTF.

The V gene is TRBV6-5, the J gene TRBJ2-7, with 7 bases identical to TRBD1. Trimming cost V 4 bases and J 1 base; bases outside gene matches: 7. Germline assignment: CDR1 MNHEY and CDR2 SVGAGI. The CDR3 loop spans 15 amino acids. The CDR3 protein is CASSFSLDRSYEQYF. The CDR3 nucleotides are TGTGCCAGCAGTTTTTCCTTGGACAGGTCCTACGAGCAGTACTTC.

The rearrangement joins TRBV11-2 to TRBJ1-2; 9 positions agree with TRBD1. J gave up 8 bases and V 5 bases, and 6 bases lay outside the gene matches. CDR3 length: 13 residues. Per the germline V gene, CDR1 is SGHAT and CDR2 is FQNNGV. CDR3 region: CASSPGQGRGYTF. The CDR3 DNA sequence: TGTGCCAGCAGCCCCGGACAGGGGAGAGGCTACACCTTC. The complete variable domain, with remaining parts taken from reference TRBV11-2 and TRBJ1-2, reads EAGVAQSPRYKIIEKRQSVAFWCNPISGHATLYWYQQILGQGPKLLIQFQNNGVVDDSQLPKDRFSAERLKGVDSTLKIQPAKLEDSAVYLCASSPGQGRGYTFGSGTRLTVV.

The chain carries TRBV19 and TRBJ1-3; D gene unclear. The CDR3 contains 16 residues. Germline CDR1 is LNHDA and CDR2 is SQIVND (reference sequence). V lost 1 base and J lost 4, with 14 bases in between. The DNA of the CDR3 is TGTGCCAGTAGTATAGTATCGGGGTTTCGCGGAAACACCATATATTTT. As protein: CASSIVSGFRGNTIYF.

This chain links TRBV10-3 with TRBJ1-6; 7 nucleotides line up with TRBD1. There are 16 residues in the CDR3. With V trimmed by 0 bases and J by 8 bases, 7 bases remained unmatched. Germline values: CDR1 ENHRY, CDR2 SYGVKD. The CDR3 region is CAISESPGGGYSPLHF. As DNA, the CDR3 is TGTGCCATCAGTGAGTCGCCAGGGGGTGGTTATTCACCCCTCCACTTT.

The rearrangement uses TRBV14 and TRBJ1-2; D not certain. The V and J ends lost 4 bases and 4 bases respectively, with 10 bases between them. The germline CDR1 and CDR2 sequences are SGHDN and FVKESK. This CDR3 region has 13 residues. The CDR3: CASSPRAGYGYTF. The DNA for the CDR3 is TGTGCCAGCAGCCCGAGGGCTGGCTATGGCTACACCTTC. Together with reference TRBV14 and TRBJ1-2, the CDR3 gives the full variable domain: EAGVTQFPSHSVIEKGQTVTLRCDPISGHDNLYWYRRVMGKEIKFLLHFVKESKQDESGMPNNRFLAERTGGTYSTLKVQPAELEDSGVYFCASSPRAGYGYTFGSGTRLTVV.

The gene calls are TRBV27 and TRBJ2-7, with 10 bases fitting TRBD1. The CDR3 sequence is 15 residues long. V lost 2 bases, J lost 5 bases, and 6 bases stayed unmatched. Germline-derived CDR1 and CDR2 are MNHEY and SMNVEV (reference sequence). The CDR3 reads CASSLNSGTGDEQYF. The CDR3 nucleotides read TGTGCCAGCAGTTTAAACTCCGGGACAGGGGACGAGCAGTACTTC.

The rearrangement uses TRBV27 and TRBJ1-5; D might be TRBD1 (6 bases). The germline V gene has CDR1 MNHEY and CDR2 SMNVEV (reference sequence). The V end was cut by 6 bases, the J end by 9 bases, with 15 bases between. The CDR3 extends over 13 amino acids. CDR3 protein: CASSRDTLWPQHF. The CDR3 DNA follows: TGTGCCAGCAGCCGGGACACCCTATGGCCCCAGCATTTT.

The chain combines TRBV10-1 with TRBJ2-7, with D unresolved. V shed 2 bases and J shed 0 bases, with 11 bases lying between them. The CDR3 has 15 residues. In germline, CDR1 is WNHNN, CDR2 SYGVQD (reference sequence). The DNA of the CDR3 is TGCGCCAGCAGTGAGGGCCTTTCCAGCTCCTACGAGCAGTACTTC. This sequence encodes CASSEGLSSSYEQYF.

The rearrangement joins TRBV2 to TRBJ2-7; D perhaps matches TRBD2 (5 bases). This CDR3 region has 14 residues. CDR1 is SNHLY, CDR2 FYNNEI, per germline. Trimming removed 3 bases from V and 9 bases from J, with 18 bases in between. CDR3 nucleotide sequence: TGTGCCAGCAGTGATTCGCGGGTTAGGTATGGGCAGTACTTC. It codes for CASSDSRVRYGQYF.

This clone was detected once. The chain couples TRBV7-8 to TRBJ1-1; D ambiguous. The germline V gene encodes CDR1 SGHVS and CDR2 FQNEAQ. Trimming took 4 bases from V and 1 from J, leaving 10 bases between them. The CDR3 consists of 14 residues. CDR3 sequence reads: CASSWAQENTEAFF. The CDR3 nucleotides read TGTGCCAGCAGCTGGGCACAAGAGAACACTGAAGCTTTCTTT.

This chain links TRBV6-6 with TRBJ2-1; D uncertain. Germline V gene data show CDR1 as MNHNY and CDR2 as SVGAGI (reference sequence). Trimming took off 6 bases at V and 4 bases at J, with 10 bases between the two ends. The CDR3 extends over 13 amino acids. The CDR3 coding sequence is TGTGCCAGCAGGCGACCACAGTACAATGAGCAGTTCTTC. Translating it yields CASRRPQYNEQFF.